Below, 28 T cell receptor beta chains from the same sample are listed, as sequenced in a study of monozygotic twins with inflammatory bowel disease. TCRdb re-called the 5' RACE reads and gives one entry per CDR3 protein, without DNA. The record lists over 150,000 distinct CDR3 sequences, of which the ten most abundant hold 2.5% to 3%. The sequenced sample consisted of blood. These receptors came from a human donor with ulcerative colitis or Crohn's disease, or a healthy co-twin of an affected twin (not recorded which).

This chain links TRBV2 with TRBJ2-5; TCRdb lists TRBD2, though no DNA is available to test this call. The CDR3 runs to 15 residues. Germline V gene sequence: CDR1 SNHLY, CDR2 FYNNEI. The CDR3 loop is CASRRGLAGVETQYF.

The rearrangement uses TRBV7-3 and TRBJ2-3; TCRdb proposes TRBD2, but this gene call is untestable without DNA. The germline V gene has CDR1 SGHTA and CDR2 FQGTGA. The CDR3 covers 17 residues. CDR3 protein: CASSLSLAGGGTDTQYF.

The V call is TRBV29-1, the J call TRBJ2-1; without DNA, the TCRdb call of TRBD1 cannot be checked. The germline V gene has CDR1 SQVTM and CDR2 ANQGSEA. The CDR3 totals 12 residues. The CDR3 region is CSVGPGDNEQFF.

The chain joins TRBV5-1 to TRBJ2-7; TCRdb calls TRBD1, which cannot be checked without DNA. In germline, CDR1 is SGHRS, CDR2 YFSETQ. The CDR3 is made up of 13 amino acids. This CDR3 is CASGQGGTYEQYF.

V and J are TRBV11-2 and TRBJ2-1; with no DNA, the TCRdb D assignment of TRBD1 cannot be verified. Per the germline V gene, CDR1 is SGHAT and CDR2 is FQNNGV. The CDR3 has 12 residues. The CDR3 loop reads CASSSITGKQFF.

CDR3 residues: CASSRREKATDTQYF. The chain links TRBV4-3 to TRBJ2-3; the D call from TCRdb, TRBD1, cannot be confirmed without DNA. Germline CDR1 is LGHNA and CDR2 is YSLEER. The CDR3 runs 15 residues.

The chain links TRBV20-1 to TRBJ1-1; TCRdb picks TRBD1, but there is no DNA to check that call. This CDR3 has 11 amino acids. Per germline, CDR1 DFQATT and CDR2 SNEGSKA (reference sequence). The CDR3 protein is CSAGRDTEAFF.

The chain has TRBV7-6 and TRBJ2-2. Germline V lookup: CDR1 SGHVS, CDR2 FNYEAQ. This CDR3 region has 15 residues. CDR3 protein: CASSRRVPNTGELFF.

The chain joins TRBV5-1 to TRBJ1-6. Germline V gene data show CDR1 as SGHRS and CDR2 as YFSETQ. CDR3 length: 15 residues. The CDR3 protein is CASSREGVDNSPLHF.

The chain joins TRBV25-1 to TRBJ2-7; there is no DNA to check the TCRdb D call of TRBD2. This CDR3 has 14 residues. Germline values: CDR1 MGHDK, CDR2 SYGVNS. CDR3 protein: CASSGVAGVHKQYF.

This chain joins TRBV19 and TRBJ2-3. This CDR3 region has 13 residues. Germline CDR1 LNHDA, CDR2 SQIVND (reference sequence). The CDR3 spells CASSFLHTDTQYF. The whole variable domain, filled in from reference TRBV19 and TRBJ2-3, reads DGGITQSPKYLFRKEGQNVTLSCEQNLNHDAMYWYRQDPGQGLRLIYYSQIVNDFQKGDIAEGYSVSREKKESFPLTVTSAQKNPTAFYLCASSFLHTDTQYFGPGTRLTVL.

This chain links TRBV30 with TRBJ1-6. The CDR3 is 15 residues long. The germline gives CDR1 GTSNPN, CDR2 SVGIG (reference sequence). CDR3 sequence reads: CAWSVGQGHNSPLHF.

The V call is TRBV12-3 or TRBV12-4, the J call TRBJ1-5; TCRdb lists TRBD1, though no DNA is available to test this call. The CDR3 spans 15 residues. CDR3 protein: CASSLEDRGSQPQHF.

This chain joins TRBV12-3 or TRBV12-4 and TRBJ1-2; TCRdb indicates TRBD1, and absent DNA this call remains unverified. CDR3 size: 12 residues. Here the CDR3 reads CASTRTGYGYTF.

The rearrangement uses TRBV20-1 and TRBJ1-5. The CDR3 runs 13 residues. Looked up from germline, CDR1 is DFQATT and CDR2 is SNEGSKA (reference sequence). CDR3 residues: CSAGQGQNQPQHF.

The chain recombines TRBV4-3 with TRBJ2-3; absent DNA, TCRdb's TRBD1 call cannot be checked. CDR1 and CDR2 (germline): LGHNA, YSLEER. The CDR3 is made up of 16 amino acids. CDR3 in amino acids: CASSQEGGRGIDTQYF.

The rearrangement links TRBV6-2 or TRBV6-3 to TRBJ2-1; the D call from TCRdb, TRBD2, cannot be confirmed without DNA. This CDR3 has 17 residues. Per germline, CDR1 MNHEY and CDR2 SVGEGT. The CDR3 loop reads CASSRRLLAGRHNEQFF.

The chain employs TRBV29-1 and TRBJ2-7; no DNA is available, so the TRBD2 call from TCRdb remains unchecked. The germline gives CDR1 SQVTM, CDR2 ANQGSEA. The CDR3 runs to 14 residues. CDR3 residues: CSVATGTPGYEQYF.

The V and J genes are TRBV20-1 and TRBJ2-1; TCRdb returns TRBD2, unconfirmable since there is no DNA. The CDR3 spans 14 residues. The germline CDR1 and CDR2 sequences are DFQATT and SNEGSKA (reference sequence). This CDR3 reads CSASGTSGGNEQFF.

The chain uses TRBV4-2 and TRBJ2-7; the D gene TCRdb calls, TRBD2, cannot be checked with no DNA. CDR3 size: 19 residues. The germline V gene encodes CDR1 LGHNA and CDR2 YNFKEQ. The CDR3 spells CASSPRQTSLSSGSSEQYF.

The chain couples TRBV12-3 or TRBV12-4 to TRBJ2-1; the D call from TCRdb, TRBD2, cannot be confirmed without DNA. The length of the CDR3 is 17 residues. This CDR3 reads CASSSILAGGPGNEQFF.

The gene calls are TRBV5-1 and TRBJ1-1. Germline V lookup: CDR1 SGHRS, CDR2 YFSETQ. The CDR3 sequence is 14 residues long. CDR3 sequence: CASSLSKGRTEAFF.

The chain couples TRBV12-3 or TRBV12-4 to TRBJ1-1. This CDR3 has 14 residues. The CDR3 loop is CASSFEGMNTEAFF.

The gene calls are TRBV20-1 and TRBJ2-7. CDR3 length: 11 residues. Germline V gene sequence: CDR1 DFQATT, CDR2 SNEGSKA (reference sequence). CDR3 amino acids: CSAEDWTEQYF.

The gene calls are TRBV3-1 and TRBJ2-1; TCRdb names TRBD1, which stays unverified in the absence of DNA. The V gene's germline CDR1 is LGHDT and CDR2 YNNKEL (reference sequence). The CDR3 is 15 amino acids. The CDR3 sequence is CASRQRGSSYNEQFF.

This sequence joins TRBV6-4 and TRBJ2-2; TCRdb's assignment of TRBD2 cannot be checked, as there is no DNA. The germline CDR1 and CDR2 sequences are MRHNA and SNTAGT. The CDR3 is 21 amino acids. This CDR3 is CASSPFLYRLAGRQSTGELFF.

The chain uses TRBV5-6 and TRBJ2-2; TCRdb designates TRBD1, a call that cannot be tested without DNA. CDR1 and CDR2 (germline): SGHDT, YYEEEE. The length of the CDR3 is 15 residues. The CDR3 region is CASSFNPGLTGELFF.

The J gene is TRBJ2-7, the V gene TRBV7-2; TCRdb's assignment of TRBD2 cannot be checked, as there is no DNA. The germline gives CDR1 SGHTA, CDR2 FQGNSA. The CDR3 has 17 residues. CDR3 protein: CASSLRLAGGNSYEQYF.